The 26 T cell receptor beta chains below all came from one sample that was sequenced in a study of chemoradiotherapy in HPV16-positive cancers (dated by TCRdb to between 2021 and 2023). Library preparation used the immunoSEQ multiplex PCR assay. The clones in this table, taken by TCRdb from immuneACCESS, are in-frame only. Not every clone is retained; where verified, under half of the shortfall comes from an unresolved V gene, and the cause of the rest is unknown. The sample table shows 9,500 to 15,000 clones, and 63% are seen once. The ten largest clones add up to 20% of the sample. Specimen collection occurred from a patient who underwent chemoradiotherapy. The receptors were gathered from a human donor with HPV-associated anogenital cancer.

The chain carries TRBV4-1 and TRBJ2-1; D is unclear. Trimming removed 4 bases at V and 2 bases at J, with 15 bases between. Germline CDR1 is MGHRA and CDR2 is YSYEKL. This CDR3 has 16 residues. CDR3 coding DNA: TGCGCCAGCAGCCCATACAAAGATCCGCCCTACAATGAGCAGTTCTTC. It encodes CASSPYKDPPYNEQFF.

This clone was counted between two and nine times. This rearrangement joins TRBV28 to TRBJ1-5; D ambiguous. CDR1 and CDR2 from the germline V gene are MDHEN and SYDVKM. This CDR3 spans 15 amino acids. V was pared by 3 bases and J by 11 bases, with 20 bases between. CDR3 nucleotides: TGTGCCAGCAGTTTCAACCAGCTTGGGAAGAGGGCCCAGCATTTT. Amino acid sequence: CASSFNQLGKRAQHF.

The V gene is TRBV2, the J gene TRBJ2-7; D remains unclear. The CDR3 has 12 amino acids. V was trimmed by 6 bases and J by 3 bases, leaving 9 bases between them. The germline V gene has CDR1 SNHLY and CDR2 FYNNEI. The CDR3 spells CASRQRDYEQYF. CDR3 nucleotides: TGTGCCAGCAGGCAAAGGGACTACGAGCAGTACTTC.

The chain recombines TRBV29-1 with TRBJ1-2; D remains ambiguous. Deletions cut 7 bases from V and 7 bases from J, with 10 bases between. This CDR3 is 10 amino acids long. Germline assignment: CDR1 SQVTM and CDR2 ANQGSEA. CDR3 loop: CSAYHSGYTF. CDR3 nucleotide sequence: TGCAGCGCCTATCACAGTGGCTACACCTTC.

This sequence joins TRBV5-4 and TRBJ2-2, with D maybe TRBD1 (5 bases). Trimming stripped 2 bases from V and 4 bases from J, with 9 bases between. The CDR3 loop spans 14 amino acids. Germline CDR1 SGHNT, CDR2 YYREEE (reference sequence). Written as DNA, the CDR3 is TGTGCCAGCAGCTTTGGGGCACCCACCGGGGAGCTGTTTTTT. Encoded protein: CASSFGAPTGELFF.

The rearrangement joins TRBV21-1 to TRBJ1-6. TRBV21-1 is assigned pseudogene status. The CDR3 sequence is 15 residues long. The CDR3 protein is CASSNPGDYNSPLHF. CDR3 DNA: TGTGCCAGCAGCAACCCGGGGGACTATAATTCACCCCTCCACTTT.

This clone was detected a few times. This chain connects TRBV5-1 to TRBJ1-1, with 7 bases that match TRBD1. The V gene's germline CDR1 is SGHRS and CDR2 YFSETQ. The V and J ends lost 3 bases and 11 bases, in that order; junction bases with no gene match: 7. The CDR3 extends over 12 amino acids. CDR3 nucleotides: TGCGCCAGCAGCTGGGACAGCTCGGGGGCTTTCTTT. Its translation is CASSWDSSGAFF. The complete variable domain, with remaining parts taken from reference TRBV5-1 and TRBJ1-1, reads KAGVTQTPRYLIKTRGQQVTLSCSPISGHRSVSWYQQTPGQGLQFLFEYFSETQRNKGNFPGRFSGRQFSNSRSEMNVSTLELGDSALYLCASSWDSSGAFFGQGTRLTVV.

The chain recombines TRBV7-8 with TRBJ1-6, with 10 bases that match TRBD1. V was clipped by 1 base and J by 3 bases; unmatched bases: 3. The CDR3 extends over 17 amino acids. From germline, CDR1 is SGHVS and CDR2 FQNEAQ. The CDR3 coding sequence is TGTGCCAGCAGCTTAGGGGGACAGGGGAACTATAATTCACCCCTCCACTTT. Protein product: CASSLGGQGNYNSPLHF.

This clone has just a few counts. The J gene is TRBJ2-1, the V gene TRBV7-6; perhaps D is TRBD1 or TRBD2 (5 bases each). Between the trimmed V and J ends, which lost 3 bases and 11 bases, there was a span of 17 bases. The germline gives CDR1 SGHVS, CDR2 FNYEAQ. The CDR3 is 14 amino acids. The CDR3, as DNA: TGTGCCAGCAGCTTCTTGGGGCCCGGGGAGAAGCAGTTCTTC. Translating gives CASSFLGPGEKQFF.

The rearrangement joins TRBV27 to TRBJ2-2; possibly TRBD2 for D (5 bases). Germline CDR1 reads MNHEY; CDR2 reads SMNVEV (reference sequence). V was trimmed by 1 base and J by 6 bases, leaving 12 bases between them. The length of the CDR3 is 15 residues. CDR3 region: CASSLFGGFAGELFF. For the CDR3, the DNA is TGTGCCAGCAGTTTATTTGGAGGTTTCGCCGGGGAGCTGTTTTTT.

In this sample, this clone turned up a few times. The genes are TRBV5-4 and TRBJ2-3; no firm D call. Germline CDR1 SGHNT, CDR2 YYREEE (reference sequence). The CDR3 has 13 residues. Trimming removed 0 bases from V and 6 bases from J, with 8 bases in between. The CDR3: CASSLEAVDTQYF. The CDR3 coding sequence is TGTGCCAGCAGCTTGGAGGCGGTCGATACGCAGTATTTT.

In its sample, this clone ranks as medium-sized. This same CDR3 is encoded by further DNA sequences in the sample. The chain combines TRBV9 with TRBJ2-3, with D maybe TRBD1 (5 bases). Germline assignment: CDR1 SGDLS and CDR2 YYNGEE. The CDR3 totals 15 residues. V gave up 0 bases and J gave up 2 bases, with 10 bases separating them. The CDR3 sequence is CASSVAGSPTDTQYF. CDR3 nucleotide sequence: TGTGCCAGCAGCGTAGCAGGGTCCCCCACAGATACGCAGTATTTT. Using reference TRBV9 and TRBJ2-3 for the parts outside the CDR3, the full variable domain is DSGVTQTPKHLITATGQRVTLRCSPRSGDLSVYWYQQSLDQGLQFLIQYYNGEERAKGNILERFSAQQFPDLHSELNLSSLELGDSALYFCASSVAGSPTDTQYFGPGTRLTVL.

V is TRBV11-3 and J is TRBJ2-3; 7 bases line up with TRBD1. Germline CDR1 and CDR2: SGHNT and YENEEA. This CDR3 has 14 amino acids. After removal of 5 bases from V and 2 bases from J, the junction contained 4 bases not matched to a gene. CDR3 loop: CASSLGQNTDTQYF. Here the CDR3 DNA reads TGTGCCAGCAGCCTGGGACAGAACACAGATACGCAGTATTTT.

The V gene is TRBV9, the J gene TRBJ2-1, with 11 bases fitting TRBD1. This CDR3 has 16 amino acids. Trimming removed 1 base from V and 7 bases from J; junction bases left unmatched: 7. Germline assignment: CDR1 SGDLS and CDR2 YYNGEE. CDR3 in amino acids: CASSVSRTGGVNEQFF. DNA of the CDR3: TGTGCCAGCAGCGTATCTCGGACAGGGGGCGTTAATGAGCAGTTCTTC.

The chain employs TRBV18 and TRBJ1-5; 9 bases agree with TRBD1. Trimming at V came to 5 bases and at J to 5 bases, leaving 7 bases not matched to a gene. The CDR3 sequence is 15 residues long. CDR1 is KGHSH and CDR2 is LQKENI in the germline V gene. The CDR3 protein is CASSSGQGQDQPQHF. The CDR3 nucleotides are TGTGCCAGCTCATCCGGACAGGGGCAGGATCAGCCCCAGCATTTT.

In this sample, this clone turned up a few times. The chain couples TRBV5-1 to TRBJ2-7; 7 bases agree with TRBD1. The length of the CDR3 is 15 residues. With V trimmed by 4 bases and J by 3 bases, 10 bases remained unmatched. Looked up from germline, CDR1 is SGHRS and CDR2 is YFSETQ. CDR3 nucleotides: TGCGCCAGCAGCCCTTCTCCGGGACAGAACTACGAGCAGTACTTC. Translated, it gives CASSPSPGQNYEQYF.

The chain joins TRBV6-5 to TRBJ2-3; D unclear. This CDR3 has 12 residues. Trimming took 10 bases from V and 1 from J, leaving 9 bases between them. Germline V gene sequence: CDR1 MNHEY, CDR2 SVGAGI. The CDR3 here is CATGPRTDTQYF. The CDR3 coding sequence is TGTGCCACCGGGCCCCGCACAGATACGCAGTATTTT.

The genes are TRBV5-1 and TRBJ2-5; D not resolved. The V gene's germline CDR1 is SGHRS and CDR2 YFSETQ. There are 12 residues in the CDR3. V was clipped by 2 bases and J by 4 bases, with 6 bases between them. Here the CDR3 DNA reads TGCGCCAGCAGCTTCTCCTCAGAGACCCAGTACTTC. It encodes CASSFSSETQYF.

This rearrangement joins TRBV7-2 to TRBJ1-5; TRBD1 might be the D (5 bases). The germline gives CDR1 SGHTA, CDR2 FQGNSA. This CDR3 contains 12 residues. Trimming removed 3 bases from V and 10 bases from J, with 10 bases in between. CDR3 in amino acids: CASSFTQGPQHF. Written as DNA, the CDR3 is TGTGCCAGCAGCTTTACCCAGGGACCCCAGCATTTT.

In this sample, this clone turned up a few times. V is TRBV5-1 and J is TRBJ2-3, with D unclear. Germline V CDR1 and CDR2: SGHRS, YFSETQ. The CDR3 runs to 12 residues. Deletions cut 4 bases from V and 4 bases from J, with 7 bases between. The CDR3, as DNA: TGCGCCAGCAGCCTGGATCCAGATACGCAGTATTTT. Its protein is CASSLDPDTQYF.

This chain uses TRBV7-2 with TRBJ2-1, with TRBD2 matching over 11 bases. Trimming cost V 3 bases and J 3 bases; bases outside gene matches: 1. The CDR3 is 15 amino acids. Germline assignment: CDR1 SGHTA and CDR2 FQGNSA. CDR3 bases: TGTGCCAGCAGCTTGGGACTAGCGGTCTACAATGAGCAGTTCTTC. Its protein is CASSLGLAVYNEQFF.

The rearrangement links TRBV9 to TRBJ1-5; 7 bases map to TRBD1. The CDR3 has 15 residues. Germline values: CDR1 SGDLS, CDR2 YYNGEE. Unmatched junction bases numbered 4, after V lost 4 bases and J lost 0 bases. The CDR3 is CASSKGQDSNQPQHF. The CDR3 DNA reads as TGTGCCAGCAGCAAAGGACAGGATAGCAATCAGCCCCAGCATTTT.

The chain carries TRBV9 and TRBJ1-1, with 7 bases matching TRBD1. The length of the CDR3 is 15 residues. J was trimmed by 1 base and V by 3 bases; bases with no gene match: 6. Per the germline V gene, CDR1 is SGDLS and CDR2 is YYNGEE. In DNA, the CDR3 is TGTGCCAGCAGCGGAGGGGGCTGGGGGAACACTGAAGCTTTCTTT. Translated: CASSGGGWGNTEAFF.

This chain joins TRBV5-6 and TRBJ2-2, with 9 bases matching TRBD1. Germline values: CDR1 SGHDT, CDR2 YYEEEE. V lost 3 bases, J lost 1 base, and 1 base stayed unmatched. This CDR3 has 15 residues. In nucleotides, the CDR3 is TGTGCCAGCAGCTGGGGACAGGGGAACACCGGGGAGCTGTTTTTT. Translated: CASSWGQGNTGELFF.

The rearrangement uses TRBV15 and TRBJ2-7; D gene ambiguous. V was shortened by 3 bases and J by 5 bases, with 14 bases between the two germline ends. The CDR3 covers 14 residues. CDR1 is LNHNV, CDR2 YYDKDF, per germline (reference sequence). In DNA form, the CDR3 reads TGTGCCACCAGCAGTCCCGCAAGAGGCCACGAGCAGTACTTC. Encoded protein: CATSSPARGHEQYF.

The chain recombines TRBV30 with TRBJ2-7; possibly TRBD1 for D (6 bases). The CDR3 spans 16 residues. The germline CDR1 and CDR2 sequences are GTSNPN and SVGIG (reference sequence). The germline V and J ends were trimmed by 2 bases and 6 bases, with 23 bases remaining between them. The CDR3 region has the DNA TGTGCCTGGAGTCGATTAGGGGGTGAGGGAACGGGCGAGCAGTACTTC. Translating gives CAWSRLGGEGTGEQYF.